The clone carrying this TCR beta chain was counted a single time. Its antigen is as yet unknown. This CDR3 is 15 amino acids long. Trimming left V 4 bases short and J 2 bases short, with 17 bases between. The germline V gene has CDR1 GTSNPN and CDR2 SVGIG (reference sequence). The sample belongs to a study of memory CD4+ T cells and cytomegalovirus serostatus. Study observations and caveats: Suggested: most of the CMV-linked TCR signature lies in CD4+ memory cells.

Per the original data handling: After removing out-of-frame reads, approximately 2.2 million distinct TCRbeta sequences remained. The repertoire was sequenced with immunoSEQ multiplex PCR; TCRdb's copy has only in-frame clones and lacks some. V and J calls and clone size are as listed in that table; D and trimming were resolved from the DNA. The top ten hold about 3.6% of the sample, which has around 99,000 clones, 75% to 90% seen once. The sort gate was single viable CD3+CD4+CD8-CD45RO+ cells for memory CD4+ T cells. The chain carries TRBV30 and TRBJ2-5; the D gene is possibly TRBD2 (6 bases). Sequencing input: memory CD4+ T cells from blood. This TCR was sampled from an adult in good health and CMV-seropositive. The CDR3 region is CAWTTGTVGQETQYF. The CDR3 DNA reads TGTGCCTGGACCACCGGGACTGTGGGACAAGAGACCCAGTACTTC. Supplemented by reference TRBV30 and TRBJ2-5, the full variable domain reads SQTIHQWPATLVQPVGSPLSLECTVEGTSNPNLYWYRQAAGRGLQLLFYSVGIGQISSEVPQNLSASRPQDRQFILSSKKLLLSDSGFYLCAWTTGTVGQETQYFGPGTRLLVL.